This T cell receptor beta chain derives from a study of blood T cell repertoires in COVID-19. Profiling relied on immunoSEQ multiplex PCR, and the TCRdb table lists in-frame clones only, not all of them. The sample lists about 170,000 clones, roughly 85% occurring once. The CDR3 contains 12 residues. Trimming left V 7 bases short and J 5 bases short, with 11 bases between. The V gene's germline CDR1 is SNHLY and CDR2 FYNNEI. V is TRBV2 and J is TRBJ1-1; D remains ambiguous. The sequence derives from a human donor with acute or convalescent COVID-19. The donor label of this sample is uncertain. The sample taken for sequencing was peripheral blood. The CDR3: CASTGTGTEAFF. CDR3 sequence (DNA): TGTGCCAGCACTGGAACGGGGACTGAAGCTTTCTTT.